A selection of T cell receptor beta chains follows, all from one sample in a study of shared clonotypes between healthy human individuals. Clones were sequenced by immunoSEQ multiplex PCR, and TCRdb holds only the in-frame ones, with some missing. The sample comprises under 2,500,000 clones, approximately 96% of which are singletons, and 0.13% rests with the top ten. The sequenced material came from naive CD4+ T cells sorted from blood. The receptors derive from a man aged 18 to 29 in good health. CDR3s include the opening cysteine and the closing phenylalanine or tryptophan. Each record gives: D gene, clone size, V gene, CDR3 length, J gene, CDR3 protein, CDR3 DNA. D genes are given only for firm matches. Part of the rows lack a size; the others show once, few, many or a class for expanded clones.

-	-	TRBV19	13	TRBJ2-3	CASLPVHTDTQYF	TGTGCCAGCCTACCTGTCCACACAGATACGCAGTATTTT
-	-	TRBV7-2	14	TRBJ1-6	CASSGGGYNSPLHF	TGTGCCAGCAGCGGGGGGGGTTATAATTCACCCCTCCACTTT
-	-	TRBV11-2	16	TRBJ2-2	CASSLDLMSSVGELFF	TGTGCCAGCAGCTTAGATCTGATGTCTAGCGTCGGGGAGCTGTTTTTT
-	-	TRBV4-1	17	TRBJ2-1	CASSQDPRGSSYNEQFF	TGCGCCAGCAGCCAAGATCCCAGGGGTAGTTCCTACAATGAGCAGTTCTTC
-	-	TRBV6-5	14	TRBJ2-7	CASKRGSPSYEQYF	TGTGCCAGCAAGAGGGGGAGCCCATCCTACGAGCAGTACTTC
-	few	TRBV5-1	13	TRBJ1-1	CASSGGAELEAFF	TGCGCCAGCAGCGGAGGGGCAGAACTTGAAGCTTTCTTT
TRBD1	-	TRBV7-2	16	TRBJ1-2	CASSSRLTGQGYGYTF	TGTGCCAGCAGCAGCCGCCTAACAGGACAGGGCTATGGCTACACCTTC
-	-	TRBV28	12	TRBJ1-1	CASSFLWTEAFF	TGTGCCAGCAGTTTTCTATGGACTGAAGCTTTCTTT
-	once	TRBV5-5	17	TRBJ1-6	CASTYIAPLGVYSPLHF	TGTGCCAGCACCTACATAGCCCCTCTCGGGGTCTACTCACCCCTCCACTTT
-	once	TRBV7-9	11	TRBJ2-5	CASSNKETQYF	TGTGCCAGCAGCAATAAAGAGACCCAGTACTTC
-	-	TRBV6-1	14	TRBJ1-3	CASTPQGSGNTIYF	TGTGCCAGTACCCCCCAGGGCTCTGGAAACACCATATATTTT
-	-	TRBV5-1	16	TRBJ1-6	CASSPAGSSYNSPLHF	TGCGCCAGCAGCCCGGCAGGAAGCTCCTATAATTCACCCCTCCACTTT
TRBD1	once	TRBV10-3	16	TRBJ1-3	CAISETGDSSGNTIYF	TGTGCCATCAGTGAGACAGGGGATAGCTCTGGAAACACCATATATTTT
-	-	TRBV7-6	17	TRBJ2-7	CASSLGPSVITSVEQYF	TGTGCCAGCAGCTTAGGACCTAGCGTCATCACCTCGGTCGAGCAGTACTTC
TRBD1	-	TRBV6-6	16	TRBJ1-5	CASSYSPGQGNQPQHF	TGTGCCAGCAGTTACTCTCCGGGACAGGGAAATCAGCCCCAGCATTTT
-	-	TRBV28	14	TRBJ2-2	CASSLVHLGGELFF	TGTGCCAGCAGTTTGGTTCACCTCGGCGGGGAGCTGTTTTTT
-	-	TRBV6-1	13	TRBJ1-2	CASSDEQGYGYTF	TGTGCCAGCAGTGATGAACAAGGCTATGGCTACACCTTC
TRBD1	-	TRBV27	16	TRBJ2-2	CASSARDRGTTGELFF	TGTGCCAGCAGTGCCCGGGACAGGGGTACCACCGGGGAGCTGTTTTTT